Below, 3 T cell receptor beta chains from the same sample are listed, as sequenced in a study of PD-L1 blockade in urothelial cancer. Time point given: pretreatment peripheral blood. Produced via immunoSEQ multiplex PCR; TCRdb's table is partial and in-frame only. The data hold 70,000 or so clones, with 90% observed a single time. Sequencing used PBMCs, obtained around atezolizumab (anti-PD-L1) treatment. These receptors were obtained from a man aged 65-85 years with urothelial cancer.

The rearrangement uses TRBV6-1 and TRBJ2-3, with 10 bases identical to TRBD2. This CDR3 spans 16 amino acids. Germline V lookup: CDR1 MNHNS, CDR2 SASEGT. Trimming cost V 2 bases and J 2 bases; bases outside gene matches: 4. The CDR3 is CASSEPAGGFTDTQYF. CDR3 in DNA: TGTGCCAGCAGTGAACCAGCGGGAGGGTTCACAGATACGCAGTATTTT.

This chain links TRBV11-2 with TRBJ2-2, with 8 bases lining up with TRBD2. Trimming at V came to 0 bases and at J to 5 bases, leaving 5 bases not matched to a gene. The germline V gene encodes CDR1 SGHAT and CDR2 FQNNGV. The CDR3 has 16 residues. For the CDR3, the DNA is TGTGCCAGCAGCTTAGAACTAGCGGTCAGGACCGGGGAGCTGTTTTTT. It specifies CASSLELAVRTGELFF.

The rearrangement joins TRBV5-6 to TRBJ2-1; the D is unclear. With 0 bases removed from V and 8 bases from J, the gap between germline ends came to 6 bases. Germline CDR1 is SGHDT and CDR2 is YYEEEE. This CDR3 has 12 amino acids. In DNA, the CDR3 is TGTGCCAGCAGCTTGGCAGGCTATGAGCAGTTCTTC. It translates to CASSLAGYEQFF.